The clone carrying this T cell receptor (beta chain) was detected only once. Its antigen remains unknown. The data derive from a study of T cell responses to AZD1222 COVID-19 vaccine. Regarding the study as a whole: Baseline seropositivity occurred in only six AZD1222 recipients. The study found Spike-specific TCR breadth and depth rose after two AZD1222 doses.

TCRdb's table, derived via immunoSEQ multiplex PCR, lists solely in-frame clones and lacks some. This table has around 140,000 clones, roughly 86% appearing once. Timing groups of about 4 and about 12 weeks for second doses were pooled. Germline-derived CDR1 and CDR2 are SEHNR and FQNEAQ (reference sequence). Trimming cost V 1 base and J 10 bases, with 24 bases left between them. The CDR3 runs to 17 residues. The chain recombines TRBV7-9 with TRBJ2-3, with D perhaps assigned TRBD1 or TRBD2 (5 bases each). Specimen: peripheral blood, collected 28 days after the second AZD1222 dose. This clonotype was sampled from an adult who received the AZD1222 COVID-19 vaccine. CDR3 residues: CASSLGLGPGFIGAQYF. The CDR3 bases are TGTGCCAGCAGCTTAGGGTTGGGACCGGGTTTTATTGGGGCGCAGTATTTT.